This T cell receptor (beta chain) was retrieved from a study of blood T cell repertoires in COVID-19. The germline V gene has CDR1 SNHLY and CDR2 FYNNEI. Trimming cost V 7 bases and J 1 base, with 19 bases left between them. The CDR3 extends over 17 amino acids. Here immunoSEQ multiplex PCR was the method, and the copy in TCRdb shows in-frame clones only, minus some. The sample has 200,000 to 250,000 clones, 82% seen once. The sequence was collected from a woman older than 75 with acute or convalescent COVID-19. The sequenced sample was peripheral blood. The chain couples TRBV2 to TRBJ2-2, with a tentative D call TRBD2 (5 bases). Here the CDR3 reads CASTRGQLRGNTGELFF. CDR3 DNA: TGTGCCAGCACCCGCGGCCAGCTCCGGGGGAACACCGGGGAGCTGTTTTTT.